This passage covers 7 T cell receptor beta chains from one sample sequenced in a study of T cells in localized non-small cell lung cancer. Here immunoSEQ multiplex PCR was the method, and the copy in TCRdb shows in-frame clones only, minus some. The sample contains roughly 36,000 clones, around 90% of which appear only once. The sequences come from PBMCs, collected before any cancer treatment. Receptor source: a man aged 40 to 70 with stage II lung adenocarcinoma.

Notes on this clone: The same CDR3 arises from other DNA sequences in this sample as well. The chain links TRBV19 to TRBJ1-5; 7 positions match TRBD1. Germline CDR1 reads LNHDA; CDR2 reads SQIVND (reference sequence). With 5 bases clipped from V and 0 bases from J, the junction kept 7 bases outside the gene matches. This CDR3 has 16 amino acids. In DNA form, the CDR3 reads TGTGCCAGTAGTCCGCGACAGGGAAATAGCAATCAGCCCCAGCATTTT. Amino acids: CASSPRQGNSNQPQHF.

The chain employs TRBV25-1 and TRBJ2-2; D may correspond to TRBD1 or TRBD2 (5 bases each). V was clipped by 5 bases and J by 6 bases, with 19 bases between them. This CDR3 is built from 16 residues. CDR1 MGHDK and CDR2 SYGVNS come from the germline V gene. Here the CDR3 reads CASSPEGKGMSGELFF. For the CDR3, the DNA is TGTGCCAGCAGTCCCGAGGGGAAGGGGATGTCCGGGGAGCTGTTTTTT. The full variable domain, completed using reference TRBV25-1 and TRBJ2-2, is EADIYQTPRYLVIGTGKKITLECSQTMGHDKMYWYQQDPGMELHLIHYSYGVNSTEKGDLSSESTVSRIRTEHFPLTLESARPSHTSQYLCASSPEGKGMSGELFFGEGSRLTVL.

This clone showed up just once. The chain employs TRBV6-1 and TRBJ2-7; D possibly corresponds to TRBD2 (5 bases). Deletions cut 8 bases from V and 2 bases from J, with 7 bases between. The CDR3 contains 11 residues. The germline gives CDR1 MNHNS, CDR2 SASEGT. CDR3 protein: CASEGAYEQYF. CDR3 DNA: TGTGCCAGCGAGGGAGCCTACGAGCAGTACTTC.

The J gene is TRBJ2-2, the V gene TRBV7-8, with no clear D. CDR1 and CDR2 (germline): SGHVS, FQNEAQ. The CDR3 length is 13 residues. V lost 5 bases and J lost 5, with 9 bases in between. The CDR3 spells CASSPLVTGELFF. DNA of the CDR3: TGTGCCAGCAGCCCGCTGGTGACCGGGGAGCTGTTTTTT.

As DNA, the CDR3 is TGTGCCAGCAGCCCTAGGGAGACGCAGTATTTT. Its translation is CASSPRETQYF. V usage is TRBV28 and J usage is TRBJ2-3; D perhaps matches TRBD2 (5 bases). This CDR3 has 11 residues. V lost 6 bases to trimming and J lost 9 bases, with 10 bases between them. Per the germline V gene, CDR1 is MDHEN and CDR2 is SYDVKM.

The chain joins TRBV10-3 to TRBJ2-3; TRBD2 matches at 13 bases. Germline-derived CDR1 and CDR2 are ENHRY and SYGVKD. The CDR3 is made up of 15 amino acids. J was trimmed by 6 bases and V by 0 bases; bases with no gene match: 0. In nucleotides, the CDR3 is TGTGCCATCAGTGAGTCGACTAGCGGGGGGGATACGCAGTATTTT. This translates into CAISESTSGGDTQYF.

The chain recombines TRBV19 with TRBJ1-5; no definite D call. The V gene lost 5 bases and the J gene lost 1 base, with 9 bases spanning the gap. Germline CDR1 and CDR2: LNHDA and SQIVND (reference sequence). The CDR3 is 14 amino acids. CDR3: CASSSGGSNQPQHF. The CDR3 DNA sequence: TGTGCCAGTAGTTCGGGAGGGAGCAATCAGCCCCAGCATTTT.